These T cell receptor beta chains were read from a single sample in a study of vaccination and CD4 T cells after COVID-19. Their specific antigens are unknown. Via MiXCR, TCRdb re-called the PCR reads, giving one row per CDR3 protein. The profile shows about 24,000 distinct CDR3 sequences, about two fifths of them singletons. Sequences were derived from CD4+ T cells from blood, cultured in vitro, sampled about 7 months after SARS-CoV-2 vaccination. These receptors all stem from a human donor who had recovered from COVID-19. Each CDR3 is given with its conserved first and last residue. The D gene is left open where the match is weak. The size of a clone is reported for some rows only, either as once, few or many, or as a class for expanded clones.

CDR3aa | CDR3nt | d_gene | v_gene | abundance | len | j_gene
CASRGLADEQHF | TGTGCCAGCAGGGGACTAGCGGACGAGCAGCACTTC | TRBD2 | TRBV5-4 | . | 12 | TRBJ2-7
CASSDSDNNEQFF | TGTGCCAGCAGTGACTCGGACAACAATGAGCAGTTCTTC | . | TRBV6-4 | . | 13 | TRBJ2-1
CASSYGRTSGSGETQYF | TGTGCCAGCAGTTACGGCAGGACTAGCGGGAGCGGAGAGACCCAGTACTTC | TRBD2 | TRBV6-5 | few | 17 | TRBJ2-5
CASSFSAGELFF | TGTGCCAGCAGCTTTTCGGCCGGGGAGCTGTTTTTT | . | TRBV7-3 | few | 12 | TRBJ2-2
CAISDWGGEETQYF | TGTGCCATCAGTGACTGGGGAGGTGAAGAGACCCAGTACTTC | . | TRBV10-3 | few | 14 | TRBJ2-5
CASSYLFRETQYF | TGTGCCAGCAGTTATCTCTTCCGGGAGACCCAGTACTTC | . | TRBV6-5 | . | 13 | TRBJ2-5
CASSPRGGGRSVYEQYF | TGTGCCAGCAGCCCCCGGGGCGGGGGGCGCAGTGTGTACGAGCAGTACTTC | TRBD2 | TRBV7-2 | . | 17 | TRBJ2-7
CASSYGSLGAYEQYF | TGTGCCAGCAGTTACGGGTCTTTGGGAGCCTACGAGCAGTACTTC | . | TRBV6-5 | . | 15 | TRBJ2-7
CASSEGERERNEQFF | TGCGCCAGCTCAGAAGGCGAGCGGGAAAGGAATGAGCAGTTCTTC | TRBD2 | TRBV4-1 | . | 15 | TRBJ2-1
CASSLDRAGANVLTF | TGTGCCAGCAGCTTAGATAGGGCTGGGGCCAACGTCCTGACTTTC | . | TRBV7-2 | . | 15 | TRBJ2-6
CASSELSLGQVKTQYF | TGTGCCAGCAGTGAACTAAGTTTGGGACAGGTGAAGACCCAGTACTTC | TRBD1 | TRBV2 | . | 16 | TRBJ2-5
CASSYMTSVKPSYEQYF | TGTGCCAGCAGTTACATGACTAGCGTAAAGCCTTCCTACGAGCAGTACTTC | TRBD2 | TRBV6-5 | . | 17 | TRBJ2-7
CATSDPGGGETQYF | TGTGCCACCAGTGATCCAGGGGGTGGGGAGACCCAGTACTTC | TRBD1 | TRBV24-1 | . | 14 | TRBJ2-5
CASSWTGTTYEQYF | TGTGCCAGCAGCTGGACAGGGACAACCTACGAGCAGTACTTC | TRBD1 | TRBV7-2 | . | 14 | TRBJ2-7
CSAPLAGVYNEQFF | TGCAGTGCTCCCCTAGCGGGAGTTTACAATGAGCAGTTCTTC | TRBD2 | TRBV20-1 | . | 14 | TRBJ2-1